This TCR beta chain was recovered during a study of blood T cell repertoires in COVID-19. Overall study context: Collection of acute and convalescent COVID-19 samples took place in the United States, Italy and Spain. T cells, B-cell-depleted T cells, or PBMCs provided the cDNA or gDNA that served as material.

Sequenced by immunoSEQ multiplex PCR; TCRdb stores in-frame clones only, minus some. Of tens of thousands of clones listed, just under 75% are singletons. Seattle researchers signed up patients amid active infection and tracked them longitudinally. Trimming took 1 base from V and 2 from J, leaving 15 bases between them. The CDR3 has 16 residues. Germline CDR1 SGHDT, CDR2 YYEEEE. The specimen sequenced was peripheral blood. This receptor was taken from a man in his 70s with COVID-19, enrolled during active disease. The rearrangement uses TRBV5-6 and TRBJ1-2; possibly TRBD1 for D (5 bases). CDR3 sequence reads: CASSLSGSRGNYGYTF. The CDR3 nucleotides are TGTGCCAGCAGCTTGTCGGGCAGTAGGGGAAACTATGGCTACACCTTC.